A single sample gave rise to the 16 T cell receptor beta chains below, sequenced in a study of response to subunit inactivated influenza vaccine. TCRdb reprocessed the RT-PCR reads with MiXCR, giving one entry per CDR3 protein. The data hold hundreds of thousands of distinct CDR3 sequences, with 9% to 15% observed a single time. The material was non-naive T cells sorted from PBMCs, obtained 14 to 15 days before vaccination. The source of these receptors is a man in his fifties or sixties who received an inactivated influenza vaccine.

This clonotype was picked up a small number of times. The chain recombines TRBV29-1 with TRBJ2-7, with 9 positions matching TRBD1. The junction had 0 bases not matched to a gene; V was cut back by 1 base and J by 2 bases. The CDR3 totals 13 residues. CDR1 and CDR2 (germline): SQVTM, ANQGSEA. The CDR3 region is CSVEGDRAYEQYF. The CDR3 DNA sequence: TGCAGCGTTGAAGGGGACAGGGCCTACGAGCAGTACTTC.

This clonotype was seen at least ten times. The CDR3 sequence: CASSQGVGPQETQYF. CDR3 DNA sequence: TGCGCCAGCAGCCAAGGGGTAGGACCCCAAGAGACCCAGTACTTC. This chain uses TRBV4-3 with TRBJ2-5, with unresolved D. CDR3 length: 15 residues. V was trimmed by 1 base and J by 1 base, leaving 10 bases between them. Per the germline V gene, CDR1 is LGHNA and CDR2 is YSLEER.

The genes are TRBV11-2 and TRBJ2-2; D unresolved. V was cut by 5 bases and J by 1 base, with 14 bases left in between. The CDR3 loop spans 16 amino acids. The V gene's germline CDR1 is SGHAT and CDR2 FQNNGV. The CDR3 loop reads CASSISRTQNTGELFF. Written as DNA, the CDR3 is TGTGCCAGCAGCATATCGAGGACGCAGAACACCGGGGAGCTGTTTTTT.

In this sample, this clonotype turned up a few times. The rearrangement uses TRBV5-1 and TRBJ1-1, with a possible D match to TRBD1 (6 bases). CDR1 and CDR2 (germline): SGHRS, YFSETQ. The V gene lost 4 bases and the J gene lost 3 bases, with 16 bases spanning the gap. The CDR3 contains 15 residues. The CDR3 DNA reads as TGCGCCAGCAGCATAGCGGGGGGCGCGGACACTGAAGCTTTCTTT. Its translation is CASSIAGGADTEAFF.

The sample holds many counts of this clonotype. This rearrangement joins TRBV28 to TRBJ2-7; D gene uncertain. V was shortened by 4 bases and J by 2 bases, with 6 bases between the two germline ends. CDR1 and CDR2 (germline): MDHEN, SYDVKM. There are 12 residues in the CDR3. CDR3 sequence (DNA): TGTGCCAGCAGTTCCTTCACCTACGAGCAGTACTTC. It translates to CASSSFTYEQYF. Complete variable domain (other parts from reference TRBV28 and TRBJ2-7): DVKVTQSSRYLVKRTGEKVFLECVQDMDHENMFWYRQDPGLGLRLIYFSYDVKMKEKGDIPEGYSVSREKKERFSLILESASTNQTSMYLCASSSFTYEQYFGPGTRLTVT.

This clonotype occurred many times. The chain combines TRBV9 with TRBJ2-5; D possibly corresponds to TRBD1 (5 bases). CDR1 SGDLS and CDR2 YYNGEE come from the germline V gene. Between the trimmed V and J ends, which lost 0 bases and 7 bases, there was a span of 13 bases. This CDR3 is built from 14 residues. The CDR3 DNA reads TGTGCCAGCAGCGTAGTAGGTAGCCAGGGGACCCAGTACTTC. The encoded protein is CASSVVGSQGTQYF.

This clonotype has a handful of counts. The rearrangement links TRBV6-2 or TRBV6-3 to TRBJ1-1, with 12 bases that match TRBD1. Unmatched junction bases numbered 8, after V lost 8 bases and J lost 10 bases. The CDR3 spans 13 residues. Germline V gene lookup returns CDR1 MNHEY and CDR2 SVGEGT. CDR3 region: CASCVGDRGRAFF. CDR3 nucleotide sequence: TGTGCCAGCTGCGTCGGGGACAGGGGGCGAGCTTTCTTT.

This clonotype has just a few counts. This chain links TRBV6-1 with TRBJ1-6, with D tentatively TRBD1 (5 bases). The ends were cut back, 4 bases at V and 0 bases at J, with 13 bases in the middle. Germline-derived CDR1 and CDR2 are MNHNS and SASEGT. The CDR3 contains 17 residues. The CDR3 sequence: CASSGGLRSSYNSPLHF. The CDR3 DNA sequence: TGTGCCAGCAGTGGGGGACTCCGGAGCTCCTATAATTCACCCCTCCACTTT.

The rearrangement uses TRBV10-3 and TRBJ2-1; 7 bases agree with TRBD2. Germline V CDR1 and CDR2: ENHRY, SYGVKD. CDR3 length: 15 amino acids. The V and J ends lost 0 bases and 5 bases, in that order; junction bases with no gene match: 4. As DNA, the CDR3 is TGTGCCATCAGTGAGTCTGCTAGCGGCAACAATGAGCAGTTCTTC. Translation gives CAISESASGNNEQFF.

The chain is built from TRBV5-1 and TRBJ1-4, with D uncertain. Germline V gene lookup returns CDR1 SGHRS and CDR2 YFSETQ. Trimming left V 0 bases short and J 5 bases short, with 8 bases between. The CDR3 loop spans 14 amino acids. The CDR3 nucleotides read TGCGCCAGCAGCTTGGGTCGGGAGAATGAAAAACTGTTTTTT. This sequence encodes CASSLGRENEKLFF.

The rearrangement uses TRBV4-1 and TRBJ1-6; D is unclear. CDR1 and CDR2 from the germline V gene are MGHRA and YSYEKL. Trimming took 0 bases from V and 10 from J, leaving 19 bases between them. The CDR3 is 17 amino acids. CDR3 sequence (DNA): TGCGCCAGCAGCCAAGATCCCCCCCCCTCCCTGGTCTCACCCCTCCACTTT. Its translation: CASSQDPPPSLVSPLHF.

This CDR3 is CASSLDRGSTYEQYF. The CDR3 DNA follows: TGTGCCAGCAGCTTGGACAGGGGTAGCACCTACGAGCAGTACTTC. V gene TRBV7-6 combines with J gene TRBJ2-7, with TRBD1 matching 9 bases. The CDR3 totals 15 residues. Per the germline V gene, CDR1 is SGHVS and CDR2 is FNYEAQ. J was trimmed by 2 bases and V by 3 bases; bases with no gene match: 5.

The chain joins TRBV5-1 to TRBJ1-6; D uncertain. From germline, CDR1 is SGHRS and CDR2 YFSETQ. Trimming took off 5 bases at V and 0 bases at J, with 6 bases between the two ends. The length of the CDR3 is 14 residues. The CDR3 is CASSRTSYNSPLHF. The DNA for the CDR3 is TGCGCCAGCAGTCGGACCTCCTATAATTCACCCCTCCACTTT.

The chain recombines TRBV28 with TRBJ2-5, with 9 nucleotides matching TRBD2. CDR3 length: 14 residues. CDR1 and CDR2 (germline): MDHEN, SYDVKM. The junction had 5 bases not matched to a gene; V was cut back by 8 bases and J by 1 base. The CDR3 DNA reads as TGTGCCAGCTCGTGGCGGGGGGGCCAAGAGACCCAGTACTTC. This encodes CASSWRGGQETQYF.

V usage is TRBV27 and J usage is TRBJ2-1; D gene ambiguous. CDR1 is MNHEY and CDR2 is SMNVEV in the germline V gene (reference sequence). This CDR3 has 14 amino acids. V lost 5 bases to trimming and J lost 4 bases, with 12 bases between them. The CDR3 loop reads CASSTSAIYNEQFF. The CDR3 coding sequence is TGTGCCAGCAGTACGTCAGCGATTTACAATGAGCAGTTCTTC.

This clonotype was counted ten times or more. CDR3 protein: CASSFVGEAFF. The DNA for the CDR3 is TGTGCCAGCAGCTTCGTTGGTGAAGCTTTCTTT. The chain is built from TRBV7-8 and TRBJ1-1; D uncertain. The CDR3 runs to 11 residues. V shed 3 bases and J shed 7 bases, with 6 bases lying between them. Per germline, CDR1 SGHVS and CDR2 FQNEAQ.